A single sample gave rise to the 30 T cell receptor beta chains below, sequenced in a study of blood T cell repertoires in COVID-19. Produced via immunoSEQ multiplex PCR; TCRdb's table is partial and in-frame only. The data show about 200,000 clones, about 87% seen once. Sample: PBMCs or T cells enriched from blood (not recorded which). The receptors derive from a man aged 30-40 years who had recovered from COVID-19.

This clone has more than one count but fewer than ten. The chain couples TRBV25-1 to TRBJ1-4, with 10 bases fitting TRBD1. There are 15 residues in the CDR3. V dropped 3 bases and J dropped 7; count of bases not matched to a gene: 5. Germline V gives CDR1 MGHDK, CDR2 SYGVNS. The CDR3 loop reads CASSDSDRGTEKLFF. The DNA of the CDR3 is TGTGCCAGCAGTGACTCGGACAGGGGGACTGAAAAACTGTTTTTT. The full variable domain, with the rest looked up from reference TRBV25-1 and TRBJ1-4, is EADIYQTPRYLVIGTGKKITLECSQTMGHDKMYWYQQDPGMELHLIHYSYGVNSTEKGDLSSESTVSRIRTEHFPLTLESARPSHTSQYLCASSDSDRGTEKLFFGSGTQLSVL.

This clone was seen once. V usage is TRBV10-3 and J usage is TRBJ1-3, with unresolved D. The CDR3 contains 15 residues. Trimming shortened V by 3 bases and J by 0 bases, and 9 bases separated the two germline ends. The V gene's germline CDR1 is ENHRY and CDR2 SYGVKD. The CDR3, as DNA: TGTGCCATCAGTGATGTGGCCCTCTCTGGAAACACCATATATTTT. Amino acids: CAISDVALSGNTIYF.

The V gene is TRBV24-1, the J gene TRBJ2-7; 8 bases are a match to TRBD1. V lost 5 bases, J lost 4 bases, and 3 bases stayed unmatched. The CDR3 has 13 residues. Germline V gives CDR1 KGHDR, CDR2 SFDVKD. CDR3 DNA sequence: TGTGCCACCAGTGTTGACAGGGGATACGAGCAGTACTTC. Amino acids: CATSVDRGYEQYF.

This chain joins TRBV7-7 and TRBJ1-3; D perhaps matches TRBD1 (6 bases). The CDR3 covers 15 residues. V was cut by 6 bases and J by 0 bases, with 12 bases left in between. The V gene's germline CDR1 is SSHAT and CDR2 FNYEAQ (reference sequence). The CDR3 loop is CASSPGTNSGNTIYF. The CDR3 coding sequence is TGTGCCAGCAGTCCCGGGACAAACTCTGGAAACACCATATATTTT.

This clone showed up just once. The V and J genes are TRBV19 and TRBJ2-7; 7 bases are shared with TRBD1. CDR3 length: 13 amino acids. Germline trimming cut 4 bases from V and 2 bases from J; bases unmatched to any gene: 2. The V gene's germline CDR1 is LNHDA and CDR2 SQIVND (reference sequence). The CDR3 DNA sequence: TGTGCCAGTAGTAAGGGACAGCCCTACGAGCAGTACTTC. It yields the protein CASSKGQPYEQYF.

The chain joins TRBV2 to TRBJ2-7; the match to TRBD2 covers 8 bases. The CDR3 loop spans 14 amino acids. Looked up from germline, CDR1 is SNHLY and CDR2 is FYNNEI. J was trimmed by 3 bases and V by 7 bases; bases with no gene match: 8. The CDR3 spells CASTEEREYYEQYF. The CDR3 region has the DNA TGTGCCAGCACGGAGGAGCGGGAGTACTACGAGCAGTACTTC.

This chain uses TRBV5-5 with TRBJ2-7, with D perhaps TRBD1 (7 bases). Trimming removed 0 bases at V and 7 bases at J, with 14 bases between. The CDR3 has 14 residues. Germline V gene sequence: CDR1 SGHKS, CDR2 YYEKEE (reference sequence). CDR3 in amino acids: CASSLGRRGREQYF. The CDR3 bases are TGTGCCAGCAGCTTGGGGCGGAGGGGGCGTGAGCAGTACTTC.

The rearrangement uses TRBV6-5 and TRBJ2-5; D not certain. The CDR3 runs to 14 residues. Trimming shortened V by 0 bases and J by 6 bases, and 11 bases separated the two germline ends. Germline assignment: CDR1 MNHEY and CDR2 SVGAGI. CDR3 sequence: CASSYSRESKTQYF. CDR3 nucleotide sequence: TGTGCCAGCAGTTACTCGCGAGAGAGCAAGACCCAGTACTTC.

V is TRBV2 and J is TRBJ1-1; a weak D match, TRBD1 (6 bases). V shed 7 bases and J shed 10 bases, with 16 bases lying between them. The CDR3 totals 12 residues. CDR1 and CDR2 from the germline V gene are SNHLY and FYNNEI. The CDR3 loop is CASNYRAEGAFF. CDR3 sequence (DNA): TGTGCCAGCAATTACAGGGCGGAAGGAGCTTTCTTT.

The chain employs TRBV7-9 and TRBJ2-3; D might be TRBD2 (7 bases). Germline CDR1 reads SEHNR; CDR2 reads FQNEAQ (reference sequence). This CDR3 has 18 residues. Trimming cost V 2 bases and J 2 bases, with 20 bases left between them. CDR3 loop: CASSLTLQRGGYTDTQYF. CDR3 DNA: TGTGCCAGCAGCTTAACACTACAGCGCGGGGGCTACACAGATACGCAGTATTTT.

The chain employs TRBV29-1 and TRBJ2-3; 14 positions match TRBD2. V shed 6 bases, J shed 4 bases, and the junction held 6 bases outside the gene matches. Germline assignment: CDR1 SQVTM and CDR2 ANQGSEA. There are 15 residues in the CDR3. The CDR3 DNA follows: TGCAGCGTCGATGGACTAGCGGGAGGACCAGATACGCAGTATTTT. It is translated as CSVDGLAGGPDTQYF.

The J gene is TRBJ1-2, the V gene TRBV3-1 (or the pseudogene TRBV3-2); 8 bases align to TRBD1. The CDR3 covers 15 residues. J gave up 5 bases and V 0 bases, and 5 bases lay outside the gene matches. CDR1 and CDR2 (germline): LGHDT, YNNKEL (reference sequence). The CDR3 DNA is TGTGCCAGCAGCCAAGACGGACAGGGCAGATATGGCTACACCTTC. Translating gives CASSQDGQGRYGYTF.

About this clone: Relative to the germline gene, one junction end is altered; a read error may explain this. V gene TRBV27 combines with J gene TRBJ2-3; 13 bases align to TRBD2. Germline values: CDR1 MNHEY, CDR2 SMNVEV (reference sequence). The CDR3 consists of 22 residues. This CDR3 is CASSLLSQPGLAGWVHTNTQYF. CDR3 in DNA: TGTGCCAGCAGTTTATTATCCCAACCGGGACTAGCGGGATGGGTACACACAAATACGCAGTATTTT.

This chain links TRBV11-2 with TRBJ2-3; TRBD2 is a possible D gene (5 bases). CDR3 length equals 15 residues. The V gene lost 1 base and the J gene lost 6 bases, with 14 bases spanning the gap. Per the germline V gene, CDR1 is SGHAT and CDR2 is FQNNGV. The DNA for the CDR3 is TGTGCCAGCAGCTTAGTTACTAGTAATAGGGATACGCAGTATTTT. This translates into CASSLVTSNRDTQYF. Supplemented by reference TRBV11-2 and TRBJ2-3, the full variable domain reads EAGVAQSPRYKIIEKRQSVAFWCNPISGHATLYWYQQILGQGPKLLIQFQNNGVVDDSQLPKDRFSAERLKGVDSTLKIQPAKLEDSAVYLCASSLVTSNRDTQYFGPGTRLTVL.

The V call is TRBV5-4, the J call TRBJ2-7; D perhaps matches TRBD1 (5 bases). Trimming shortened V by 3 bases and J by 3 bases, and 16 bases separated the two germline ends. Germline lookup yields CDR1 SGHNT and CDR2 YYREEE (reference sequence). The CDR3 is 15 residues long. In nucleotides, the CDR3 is TGTGCCAGCAGCTCCCGTGGGGCGGCCCTCTACGAGCAGTACTTC. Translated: CASSSRGAALYEQYF.

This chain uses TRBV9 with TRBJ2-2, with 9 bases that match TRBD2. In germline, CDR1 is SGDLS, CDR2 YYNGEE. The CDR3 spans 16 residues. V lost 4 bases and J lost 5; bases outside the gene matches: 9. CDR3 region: CASSPRIAGVTGELFF. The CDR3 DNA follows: TGTGCCAGCAGCCCTCGGATAGCGGGAGTTACCGGGGAGCTGTTTTTT.

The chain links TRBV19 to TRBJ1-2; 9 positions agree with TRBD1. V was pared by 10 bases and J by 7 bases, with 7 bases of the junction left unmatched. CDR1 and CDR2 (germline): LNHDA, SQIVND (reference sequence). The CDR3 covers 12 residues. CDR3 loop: CAIRQGVSGYTF. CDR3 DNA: TGTGCCATCCGACAGGGGGTTAGTGGCTACACCTTC. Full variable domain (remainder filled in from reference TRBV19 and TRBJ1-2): DGGITQSPKYLFRKEGQNVTLSCEQNLNHDAMYWYRQDPGQGLRLIYYSQIVNDFQKGDIAEGYSVSREKKESFPLTVTSAQKNPTAFYLCAIRQGVSGYTFGSGTRLTVV.

CDR3 DNA: TGTGCCAGCAGTTACGGCAGACTAGGAGAAGAGACCCAGTACTTC. Translation gives CASSYGRLGEETQYF. The chain is built from TRBV6-2 or TRBV6-3 and TRBJ2-5; a possible D gene is TRBD2 (6 bases). Germline V lookup: CDR1 MNHEY, CDR2 SVGEGT. The CDR3 loop spans 15 amino acids. V was trimmed by 2 bases and J by 3 bases, leaving 13 bases between them.

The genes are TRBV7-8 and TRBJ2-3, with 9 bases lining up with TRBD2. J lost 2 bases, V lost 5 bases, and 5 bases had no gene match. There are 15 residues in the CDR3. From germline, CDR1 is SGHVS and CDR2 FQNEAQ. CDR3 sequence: CASSQRLAATDTQYF. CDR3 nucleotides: TGTGCCAGCAGCCAAAGACTAGCGGCCACAGATACGCAGTATTTT.

This chain's CDR3 is CASSLTGTGNQPQHF. The DNA for the CDR3 is TGTGCCAGCAGCTTAACAGGGACAGGGAACCAGCCCCAGCATTTT. The V and J genes are TRBV7-9 and TRBJ1-5, with 9 bases lining up with TRBD1. The CDR3 has 15 amino acids. Germline CDR1 and CDR2: SEHNR and FQNEAQ (reference sequence). Trimming at V came to 2 bases and at J to 7 bases, leaving 6 bases not matched to a gene.

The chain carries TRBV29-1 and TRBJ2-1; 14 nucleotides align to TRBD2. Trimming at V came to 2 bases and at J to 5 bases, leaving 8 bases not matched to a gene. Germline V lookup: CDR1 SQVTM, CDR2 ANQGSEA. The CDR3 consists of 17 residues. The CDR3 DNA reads TGCAGCGTTGAATTACGACTAGCGGGAGGGCCAGACAATGAGCAGTTCTTC. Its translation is CSVELRLAGGPDNEQFF.

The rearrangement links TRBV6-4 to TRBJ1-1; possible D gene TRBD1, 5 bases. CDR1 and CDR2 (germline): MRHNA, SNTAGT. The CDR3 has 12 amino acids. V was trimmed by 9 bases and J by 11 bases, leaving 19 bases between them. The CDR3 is CARKKGPSDAFF. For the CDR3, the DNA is TGTGCCAGGAAGAAGGGGCCTAGTGATGCTTTCTTT.

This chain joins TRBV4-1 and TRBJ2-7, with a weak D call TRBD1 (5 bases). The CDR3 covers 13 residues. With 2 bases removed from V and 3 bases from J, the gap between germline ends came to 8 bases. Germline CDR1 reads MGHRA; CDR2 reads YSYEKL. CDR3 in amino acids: CASSQPGHYEQYF. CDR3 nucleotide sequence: TGCGCCAGCAGCCAACCAGGGCACTACGAGCAGTACTTC.

CDR3 bases: TGTGCCAGCAGCCCGACCCACGACAGGGGGAGACAGCCCCAGCATTTT. It specifies CASSPTHDRGRQPQHF. V is TRBV5-5 and J is TRBJ1-5; the match to TRBD1 covers 9 bases. V lost 4 bases and J lost 7; bases outside the gene matches: 12. The germline gives CDR1 SGHKS, CDR2 YYEKEE (reference sequence). The CDR3 is made up of 16 amino acids.

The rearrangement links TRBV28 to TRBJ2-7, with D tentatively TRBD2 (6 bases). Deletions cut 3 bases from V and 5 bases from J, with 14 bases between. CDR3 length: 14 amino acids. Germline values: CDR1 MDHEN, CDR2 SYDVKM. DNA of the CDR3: TGTGCCAGCAGTTTTTTCGGGAGTCCGAACGAGCAGTACTTC. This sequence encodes CASSFFGSPNEQYF.

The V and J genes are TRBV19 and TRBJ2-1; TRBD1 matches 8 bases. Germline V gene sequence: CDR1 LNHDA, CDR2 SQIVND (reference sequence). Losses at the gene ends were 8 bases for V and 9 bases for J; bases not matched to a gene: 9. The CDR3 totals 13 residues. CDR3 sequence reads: CASGTQGAAEQFF. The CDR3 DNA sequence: TGTGCCAGTGGAACCCAGGGGGCAGCTGAGCAGTTCTTC.

For the CDR3, the DNA is TGTGCCAGCAGCTTAGGCGGGGGGTACAATGAGCAGTTCTTC. Encoded protein: CASSLGGGYNEQFF. V is TRBV7-9 and J is TRBJ2-1, with 8 bases aligning to TRBD2. The CDR3 covers 14 residues. The germline V gene has CDR1 SEHNR and CDR2 FQNEAQ (reference sequence). V shed 1 base and J 4 bases; nucleotides not matched to a gene: 0.

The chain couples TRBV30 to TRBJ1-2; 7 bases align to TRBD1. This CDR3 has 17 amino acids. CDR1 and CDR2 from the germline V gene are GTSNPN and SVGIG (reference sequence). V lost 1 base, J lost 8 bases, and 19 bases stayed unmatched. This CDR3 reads CAWSGKETGRKSGGYTF. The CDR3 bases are TGTGCCTGGAGTGGAAAAGAGACAGGGAGGAAAAGTGGGGGCTACACCTTC.

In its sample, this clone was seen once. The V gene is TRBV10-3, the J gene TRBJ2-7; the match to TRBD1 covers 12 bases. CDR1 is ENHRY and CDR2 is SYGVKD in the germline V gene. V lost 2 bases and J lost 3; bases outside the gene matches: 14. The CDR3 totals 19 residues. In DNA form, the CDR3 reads TGTGCCATCAGTGAGCCGCAGGTCGGGACAGGGGGCGCGGTCTACGAGCAGTACTTC. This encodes CAISEPQVGTGGAVYEQYF.

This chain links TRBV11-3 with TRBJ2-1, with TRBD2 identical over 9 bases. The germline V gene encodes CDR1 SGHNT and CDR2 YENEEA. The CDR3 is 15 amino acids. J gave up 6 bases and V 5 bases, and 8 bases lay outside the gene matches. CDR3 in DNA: TGTGCCAGCAGCCCCGCGGCTAGCGGGATCAATGAGCAGTTCTTC. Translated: CASSPAASGINEQFF.